The 11 T cell receptor beta chains below were found in one sample sequenced in a study of blood T cell repertoires in COVID-19. TCRdb's copy holds only in-frame clones and misses some; the assay was immunoSEQ multiplex PCR. The data contain about 370,000 clones, around 87% of them singletons. The specimen sequenced was peripheral blood. These TCRs come from a woman aged 25 to 39 with COVID-19, enrolled during active disease.

J is TRBJ2-5 and V is TRBV18, with a weak D call TRBD1 (6 bases). There are 14 residues in the CDR3. Germline-derived CDR1 and CDR2 are KGHSH and LQKENI. The germline V and J ends were trimmed by 3 bases and 9 bases, with 17 bases remaining between them. CDR3: CASSPQGRAVPQYF. The CDR3 DNA reads TGTGCCAGCTCACCCCAGGGGCGCGCGGTGCCCCAGTACTTC. Using reference TRBV18 and TRBJ2-5 for the parts outside the CDR3, the full variable domain is NAGVMQNPRHLVRRRGQEARLRCSPMKGHSHVYWYRQLPEEGLKFMVYLQKENIIDESGMPKERFSAEFPKEGPSILRIQQVVRGDSAAYFCASSPQGRAVPQYFGPGTRLLVL.

V and J are TRBV2 and TRBJ1-1; 7 nucleotides agree with TRBD1. The germline CDR1 and CDR2 sequences are SNHLY and FYNNEI. Trimming took 5 bases from V and 0 from J; bases not matched to a gene: 6. This CDR3 has 15 residues. The DNA of the CDR3 is TGTGCCAGCAGTAGGGGGGACAGTTTGAACACTGAAGCTTTCTTT. Translated, it gives CASSRGDSLNTEAFF.

This clone has a handful of counts. V is TRBV10-3 and J is TRBJ1-3; a possible D gene is TRBD1 (6 bases). The V gene's germline CDR1 is ENHRY and CDR2 SYGVKD. V was pared by 3 bases and J by 4 bases, with 22 bases between. The CDR3 has 18 amino acids. The CDR3 reads CAISDPRTAPINGNTIYF. The CDR3 coding sequence is TGTGCCATCAGTGACCCGAGGACAGCTCCAATTAACGGAAACACCATATATTTT.

The J gene is TRBJ2-1, the V gene TRBV20-1, with unresolved D. CDR1 is DFQATT, CDR2 SNEGSKA, per germline (reference sequence). The V and J ends lost 7 bases and 13 bases respectively, with 8 bases between them. This CDR3 is 8 amino acids long. The CDR3 here is CSGVAQFF. The CDR3 DNA reads as TGCAGTGGCGTCGCTCAGTTCTTC.

The rearrangement uses TRBV7-3 and TRBJ2-7; a possible D gene is TRBD1 (6 bases). The V gene lost 5 bases and the J gene lost 5 bases, with 19 bases spanning the gap. Germline V gene data show CDR1 as SGHTA and CDR2 as FQGTGA. This CDR3 has 15 residues. The DNA of the CDR3 is TGTGCCAGCAGCGCACAGGGCGGCAGCGTAGACGAGCAGTACTTC. Its translation is CASSAQGGSVDEQYF.

The chain employs TRBV3-1 (or the pseudogene TRBV3-2) and TRBJ2-7; 9 nucleotides align to TRBD1. The length of the CDR3 is 15 residues. V trimming: 4 bases; J trimming: 7 bases; junction bases outside the gene matches: 11. CDR1 is LGHDT, CDR2 YNNKEL, per germline (reference sequence). CDR3 residues: CASSRPGQGMYEQYF. The CDR3, as DNA: TGTGCCAGCAGCCGACCGGGACAGGGAATGTATGAGCAGTACTTC.

The chain joins TRBV30 to TRBJ2-5; 12 bases line up with TRBD2. Unmatched junction bases numbered 9, after V lost 2 bases and J lost 5 bases. This CDR3 is built from 16 residues. Germline values: CDR1 GTSNPN, CDR2 SVGIG (reference sequence). The CDR3 bases are TGTGCCTGGAGTCCGACTAGCGGGAGCGGTTGGGAGACCCAGTACTTC. Translation gives CAWSPTSGSGWETQYF. The full variable domain, its missing parts supplied by reference TRBV30 and TRBJ2-5, is SQTIHQWPATLVQPVGSPLSLECTVEGTSNPNLYWYRQAAGRGLQLLFYSVGIGQISSEVPQNLSASRPQDRQFILSSKKLLLSDSGFYLCAWSPTSGSGWETQYFGPGTRLLVL.

This clone has a handful of counts. The gene calls are TRBV24-1 and TRBJ1-5, with D tentatively TRBD1 (6 bases). The CDR3 sequence is 14 residues long. V lost 9 bases, J lost 0 bases, and 11 bases lay in between. Looked up from germline, CDR1 is KGHDR and CDR2 is SFDVKD. The CDR3 region is CATGGANSNQPQHF. In DNA, the CDR3 is TGTGCCACCGGGGGGGCAAATAGCAATCAGCCCCAGCATTTT.

This clone was counted between two and nine times. The gene calls are TRBV6-5 and TRBJ1-2; no definite D call. Germline V gene lookup returns CDR1 MNHEY and CDR2 SVGAGI. This CDR3 has 12 residues. V was shortened by 4 bases and J by 4 bases, with 7 bases between the two germline ends. CDR3 in DNA: TGTGCCAGCAGTTCCCTCTTCTATGGCTACACCTTC. Amino acids: CASSSLFYGYTF.

This rearrangement joins TRBV9 to TRBJ2-7; D is unresolved. The CDR3 has 15 amino acids. Between the trimmed V and J ends, which lost 0 bases and 3 bases, there was a span of 13 bases. Germline V gives CDR1 SGDLS, CDR2 YYNGEE. The CDR3 protein is CASSVAWQWSYEQYF. The CDR3 DNA is TGTGCCAGCAGCGTAGCGTGGCAGTGGAGCTACGAGCAGTACTTC. The whole variable domain, filled in from reference TRBV9 and TRBJ2-7, reads DSGVTQTPKHLITATGQRVTLRCSPRSGDLSVYWYQQSLDQGLQFLIQYYNGEERAKGNILERFSAQQFPDLHSELNLSSLELGDSALYFCASSVAWQWSYEQYFGPGTRLTVT.

V and J are TRBV28 and TRBJ2-1, with 8 bases matching TRBD2. V shed 6 bases, J shed 5 bases, and the junction held 9 bases outside the gene matches. Per germline, CDR1 MDHEN and CDR2 SYDVKM. CDR3 length equals 15 residues. The CDR3 here is CASSLKREIHNEQFF. DNA for the CDR3: TGTGCCAGCAGCCTAAAGCGGGAGATTCACAATGAGCAGTTCTTC.